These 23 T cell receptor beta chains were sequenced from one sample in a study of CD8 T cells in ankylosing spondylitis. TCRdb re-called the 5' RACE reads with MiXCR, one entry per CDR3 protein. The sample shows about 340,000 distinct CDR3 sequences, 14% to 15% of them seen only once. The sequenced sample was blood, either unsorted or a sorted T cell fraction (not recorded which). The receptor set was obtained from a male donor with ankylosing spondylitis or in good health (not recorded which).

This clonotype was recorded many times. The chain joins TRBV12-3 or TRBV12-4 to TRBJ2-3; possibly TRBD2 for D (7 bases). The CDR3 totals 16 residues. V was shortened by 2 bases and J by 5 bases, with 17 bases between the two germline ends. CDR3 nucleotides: TGTGCCAGCAGTTTACAGGGTGGGGGGGGGCTAGATACGCAGTATTTT. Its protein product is CASSLQGGGGLDTQYF.

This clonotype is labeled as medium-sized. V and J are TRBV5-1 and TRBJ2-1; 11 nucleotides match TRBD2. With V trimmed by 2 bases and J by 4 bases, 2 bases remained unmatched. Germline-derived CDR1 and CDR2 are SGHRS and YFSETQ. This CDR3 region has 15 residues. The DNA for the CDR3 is TGCGCCAGCAGCTTACTAGCGGGAGTTTACAATGAGCAGTTCTTC. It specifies CASSLLAGVYNEQFF.

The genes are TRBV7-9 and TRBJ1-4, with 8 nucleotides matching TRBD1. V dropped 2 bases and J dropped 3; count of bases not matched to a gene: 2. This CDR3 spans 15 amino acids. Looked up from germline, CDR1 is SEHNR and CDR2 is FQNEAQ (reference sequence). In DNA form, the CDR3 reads TGTGCCAGCAGCTTACAGGGGGCGGCTAATGAAAAACTGTTTTTT. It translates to CASSLQGAANEKLFF.

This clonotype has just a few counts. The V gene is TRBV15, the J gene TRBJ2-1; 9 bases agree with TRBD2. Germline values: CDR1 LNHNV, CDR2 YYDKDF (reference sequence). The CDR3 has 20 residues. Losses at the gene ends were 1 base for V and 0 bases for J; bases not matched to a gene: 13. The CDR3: CATSRGSSREGRSSYNEQFF. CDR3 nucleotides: TGTGCCACCAGCAGAGGCTCTTCGCGGGAGGGCCGCAGCTCCTACAATGAGCAGTTCTTC.

The CDR3 here is CASSTLDSYEQYF. The CDR3 bases are TGTGCCAGCTCAACCTTAGACAGCTACGAGCAGTACTTC. The J gene is TRBJ2-7, the V gene TRBV18; perhaps TRBD1 as D (5 bases). This CDR3 spans 13 amino acids. The V end was cut by 5 bases, the J end by 3 bases, with 11 bases between. Looked up from germline, CDR1 is KGHSH and CDR2 is LQKENI.

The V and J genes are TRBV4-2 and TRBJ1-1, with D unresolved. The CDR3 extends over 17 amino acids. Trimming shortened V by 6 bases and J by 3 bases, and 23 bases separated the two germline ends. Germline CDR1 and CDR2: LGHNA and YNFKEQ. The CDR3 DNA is TGTGCCAGCAGATCTTCGGCGGGAGAGCAAGGTCACACTGAAGCTTTCTTT. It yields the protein CASRSSAGEQGHTEAFF.

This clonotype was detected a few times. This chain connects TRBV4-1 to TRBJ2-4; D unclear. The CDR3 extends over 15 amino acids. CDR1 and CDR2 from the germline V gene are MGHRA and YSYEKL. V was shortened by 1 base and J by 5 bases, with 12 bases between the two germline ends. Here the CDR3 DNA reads TGCGCCAGCAGCCAAGTCGGGCTTCCCCAAAACATTCAGTACTTC. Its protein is CASSQVGLPQNIQYF.

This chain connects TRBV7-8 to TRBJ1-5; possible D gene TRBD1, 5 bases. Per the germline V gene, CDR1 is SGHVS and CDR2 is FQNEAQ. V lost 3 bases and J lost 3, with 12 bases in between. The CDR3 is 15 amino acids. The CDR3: CASSFKGYDNQPQHF. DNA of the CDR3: TGTGCCAGCAGCTTTAAGGGGTATGACAATCAGCCCCAGCATTTT. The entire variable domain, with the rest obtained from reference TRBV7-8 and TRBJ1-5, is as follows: GAGVSQSPRYKVAKRGQDVALRCDPISGHVSLFWYQQALGQGPEFLTYFQNEAQLDKSGLPSDRFFAERPEGSVSTLKIQRTQQEDSAVYLCASSFKGYDNQPQHFGDGTRLSIL.

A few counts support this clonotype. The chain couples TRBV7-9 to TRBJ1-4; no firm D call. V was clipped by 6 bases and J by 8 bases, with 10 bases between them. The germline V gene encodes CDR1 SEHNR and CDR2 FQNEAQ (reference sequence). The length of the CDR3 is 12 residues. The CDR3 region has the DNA TGTGCCAGCAGGCCGGGAAACGAAAAACTGTTTTTT. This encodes CASRPGNEKLFF.

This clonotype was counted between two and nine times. The CDR3 sequence is CASSPLGTSGGAREQFF. CDR3 nucleotide sequence: TGTGCCAGCAGCCCCCTCGGGACTAGCGGGGGGGCCAGAGAGCAGTTCTTC. This rearrangement joins TRBV4-2 to TRBJ2-1; TRBD2 matches at 16 bases. The CDR3 sequence is 17 residues long. With V trimmed by 4 bases and J by 10 bases, 10 bases remained unmatched. Germline assignment: CDR1 LGHNA and CDR2 YNFKEQ.

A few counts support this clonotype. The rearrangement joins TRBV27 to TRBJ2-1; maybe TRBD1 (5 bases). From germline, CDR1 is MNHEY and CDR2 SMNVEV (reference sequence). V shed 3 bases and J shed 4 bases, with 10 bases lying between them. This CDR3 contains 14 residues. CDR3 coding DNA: TGTGCCAGCAGTTTTCCAGACAGATACAATGAGCAGTTCTTC. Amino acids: CASSFPDRYNEQFF.

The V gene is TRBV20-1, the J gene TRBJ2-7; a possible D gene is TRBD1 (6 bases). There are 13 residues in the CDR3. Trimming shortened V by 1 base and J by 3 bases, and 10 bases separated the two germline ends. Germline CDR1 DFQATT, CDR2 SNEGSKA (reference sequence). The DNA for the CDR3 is TGCAGTGCTAGAGCCCAGGGGATCTACGAGCAGTACTTC. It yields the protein CSARAQGIYEQYF.

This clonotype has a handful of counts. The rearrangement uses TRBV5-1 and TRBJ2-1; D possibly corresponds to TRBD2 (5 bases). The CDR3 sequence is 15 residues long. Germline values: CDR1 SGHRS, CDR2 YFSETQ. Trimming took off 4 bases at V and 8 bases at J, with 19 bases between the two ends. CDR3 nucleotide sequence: TGCGCCAGCAGCCCCTCGGGCCTACTAGTGGATGAGCAGTTCTTC. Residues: CASSPSGLLVDEQFF. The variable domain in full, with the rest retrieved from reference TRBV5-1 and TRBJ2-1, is KAGVTQTPRYLIKTRGQQVTLSCSPISGHRSVSWYQQTPGQGLQFLFEYFSETQRNKGNFPGRFSGRQFSNSRSEMNVSTLELGDSALYLCASSPSGLLVDEQFFGPGTRLTVL.

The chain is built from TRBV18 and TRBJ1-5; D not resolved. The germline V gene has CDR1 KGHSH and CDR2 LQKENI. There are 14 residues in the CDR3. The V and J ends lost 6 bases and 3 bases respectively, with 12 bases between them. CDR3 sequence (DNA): TGTGCCAGCTCTCGGGGAAGGGACAATCAGCCCCAGCATTTT. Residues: CASSRGRDNQPQHF.

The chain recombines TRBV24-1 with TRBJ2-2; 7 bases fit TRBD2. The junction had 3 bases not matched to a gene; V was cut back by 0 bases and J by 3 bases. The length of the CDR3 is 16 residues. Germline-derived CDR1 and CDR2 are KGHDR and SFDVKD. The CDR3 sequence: CATSDLSSGDTGELFF. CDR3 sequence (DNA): TGTGCCACCAGTGATTTGTCTAGCGGAGACACCGGGGAGCTGTTTTTT.

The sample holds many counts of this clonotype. DNA of the CDR3: TGCAGTGCTAGAGGGGGGAACACCGGGGAGCTGTTTTTT. It specifies CSARGGNTGELFF. The rearrangement joins TRBV20-1 to TRBJ2-2; D not certain. The length of the CDR3 is 13 residues. V lost 1 base and J lost 1, with 4 bases in between. Per germline, CDR1 DFQATT and CDR2 SNEGSKA (reference sequence).

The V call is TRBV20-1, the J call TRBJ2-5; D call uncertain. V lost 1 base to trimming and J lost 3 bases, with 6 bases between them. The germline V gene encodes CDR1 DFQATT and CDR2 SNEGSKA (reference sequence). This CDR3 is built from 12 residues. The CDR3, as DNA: TGCAGTGCTAGAGGGGCTGAAGAGACCCAGTACTTC. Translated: CSARGAEETQYF.

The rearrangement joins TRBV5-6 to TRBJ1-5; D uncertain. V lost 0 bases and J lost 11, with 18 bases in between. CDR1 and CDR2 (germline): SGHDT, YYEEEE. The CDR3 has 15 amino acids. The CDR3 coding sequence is TGTGCCAGCAGCTTGGCCGGGAAGGGAAATAGGGCCCAGCATTTT. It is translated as CASSLAGKGNRAQHF.

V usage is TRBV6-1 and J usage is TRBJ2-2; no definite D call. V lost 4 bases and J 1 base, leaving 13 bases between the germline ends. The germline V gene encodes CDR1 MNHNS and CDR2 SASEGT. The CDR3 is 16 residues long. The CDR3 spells CASSGGFLMNTGELFF. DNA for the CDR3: TGTGCCAGCAGTGGTGGTTTCTTAATGAACACCGGGGAGCTGTTTTTT.

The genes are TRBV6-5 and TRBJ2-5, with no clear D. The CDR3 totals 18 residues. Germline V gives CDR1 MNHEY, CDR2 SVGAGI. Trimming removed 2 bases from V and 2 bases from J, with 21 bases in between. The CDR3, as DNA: TGTGCCAGCAGTTACGCCCTCCCTTTAACCTCCACTCAAGAGACCCAGTACTTC. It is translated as CASSYALPLTSTQETQYF.

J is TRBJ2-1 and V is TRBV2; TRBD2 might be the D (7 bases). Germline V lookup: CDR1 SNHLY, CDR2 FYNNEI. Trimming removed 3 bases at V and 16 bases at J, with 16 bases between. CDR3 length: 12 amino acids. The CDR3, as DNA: TGTGCCAGCAGTGACAGTGGGGGGGCTCGTTTCTTC. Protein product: CASSDSGGARFF.

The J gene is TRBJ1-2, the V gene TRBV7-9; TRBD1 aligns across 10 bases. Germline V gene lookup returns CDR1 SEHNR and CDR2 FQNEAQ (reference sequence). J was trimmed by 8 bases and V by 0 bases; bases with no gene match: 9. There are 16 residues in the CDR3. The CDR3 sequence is CASSLAAGTGDNGYTF. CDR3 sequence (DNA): TGTGCCAGCAGCTTAGCTGCTGGGACAGGGGATAACGGCTACACCTTC.

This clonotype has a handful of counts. For the CDR3, the DNA is TGTGCCAGCAGTACCCCCGACAGGGGGGTTTCTAATGAAAAACTGTTTTTT. This sequence encodes CASSTPDRGVSNEKLFF. The V call is TRBV25-1, the J call TRBJ1-4; 9 positions match TRBD1. The CDR3 length is 17 residues. The germline CDR1 and CDR2 sequences are MGHDK and SYGVNS. J lost 3 bases, V lost 5 bases, and 10 bases had no gene match.